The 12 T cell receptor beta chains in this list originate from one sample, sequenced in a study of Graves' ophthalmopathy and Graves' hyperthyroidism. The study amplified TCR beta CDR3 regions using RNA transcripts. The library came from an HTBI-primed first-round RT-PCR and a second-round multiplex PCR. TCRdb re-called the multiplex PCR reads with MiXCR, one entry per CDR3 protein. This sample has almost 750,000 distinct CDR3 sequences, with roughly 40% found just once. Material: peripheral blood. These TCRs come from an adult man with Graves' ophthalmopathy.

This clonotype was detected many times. The CDR3 here is CSAREAWGIETQYF. CDR3 nucleotide sequence: TGCAGTGCTAGGGAGGCCTGGGGAATAGAGACCCAGTACTTC. This chain joins TRBV20-1 and TRBJ2-5; D is perhaps TRBD2 (5 bases). CDR1 DFQATT and CDR2 SNEGSKA come from the germline V gene (reference sequence). The CDR3 is 14 residues long. V lost 3 bases and J 4 bases, leaving 15 bases between the germline ends.

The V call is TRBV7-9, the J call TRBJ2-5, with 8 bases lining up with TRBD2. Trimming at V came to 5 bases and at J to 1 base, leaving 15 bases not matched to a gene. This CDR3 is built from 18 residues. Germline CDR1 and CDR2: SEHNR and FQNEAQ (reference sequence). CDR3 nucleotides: TGTGCCAGCAGCCCCGCGGGAGGTAGCGGGATGACCCAAGAGACCCAGTACTTC. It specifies CASSPAGGSGMTQETQYF.

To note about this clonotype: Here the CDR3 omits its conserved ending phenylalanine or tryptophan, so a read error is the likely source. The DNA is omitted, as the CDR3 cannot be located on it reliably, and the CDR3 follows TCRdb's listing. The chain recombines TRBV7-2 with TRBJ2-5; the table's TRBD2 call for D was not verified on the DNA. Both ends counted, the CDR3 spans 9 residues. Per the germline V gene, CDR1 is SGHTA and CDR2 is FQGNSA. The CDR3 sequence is CASSLASAG.

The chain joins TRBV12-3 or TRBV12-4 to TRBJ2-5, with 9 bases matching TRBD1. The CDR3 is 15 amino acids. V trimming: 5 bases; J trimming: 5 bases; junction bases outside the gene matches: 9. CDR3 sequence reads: CASSPWTGVGETQYF. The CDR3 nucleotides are TGTGCCAGCAGTCCATGGACAGGGGTAGGGGAGACCCAGTACTTC.

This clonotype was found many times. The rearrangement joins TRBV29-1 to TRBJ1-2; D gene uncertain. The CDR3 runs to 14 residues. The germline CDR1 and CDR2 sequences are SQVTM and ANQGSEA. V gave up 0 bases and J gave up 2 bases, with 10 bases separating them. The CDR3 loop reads CSVEERGGNYGYTF. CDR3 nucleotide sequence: TGCAGCGTTGAAGAGCGTGGCGGGAACTATGGCTACACCTTC.

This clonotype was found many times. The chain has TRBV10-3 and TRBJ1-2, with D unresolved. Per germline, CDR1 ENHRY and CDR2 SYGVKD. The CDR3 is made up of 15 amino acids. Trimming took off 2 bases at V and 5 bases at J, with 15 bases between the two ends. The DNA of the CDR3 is TGTGCCATCAGTGAGAAAGCCACCCACACTTATGGCTACACCTTC. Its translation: CAISEKATHTYGYTF.

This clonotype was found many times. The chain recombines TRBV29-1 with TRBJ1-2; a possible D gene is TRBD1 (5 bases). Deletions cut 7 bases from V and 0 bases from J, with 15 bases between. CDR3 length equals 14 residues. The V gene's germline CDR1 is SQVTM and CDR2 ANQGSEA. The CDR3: CSGGGDGSNYGYTF. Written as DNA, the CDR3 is TGCAGCGGAGGTGGGGACGGATCTAACTATGGCTACACCTTC.

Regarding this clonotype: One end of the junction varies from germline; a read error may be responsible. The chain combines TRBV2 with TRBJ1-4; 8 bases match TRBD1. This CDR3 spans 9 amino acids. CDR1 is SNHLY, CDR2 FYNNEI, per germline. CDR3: CASRATGDF. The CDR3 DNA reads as TGTGCCAGCAGAGCGACAGGGGATTTT. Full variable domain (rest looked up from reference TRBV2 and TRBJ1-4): EPEVTQTPSHQVTQMGQEVILRCVPISNHLYFYWYRQILGQKVEFLVSFYNNEISEKSEIFDDQFSVERPDGSNFTLKIRSTKLEDSAMYFCASRATGDFGSGTQLSVL.

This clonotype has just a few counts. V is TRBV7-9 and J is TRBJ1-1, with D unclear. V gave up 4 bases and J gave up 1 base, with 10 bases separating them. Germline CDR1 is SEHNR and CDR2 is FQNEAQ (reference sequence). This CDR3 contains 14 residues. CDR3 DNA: TGTGCCAGCAGCTCCTGGAGCCAGAACACTGAAGCTTTCTTT. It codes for CASSSWSQNTEAFF.

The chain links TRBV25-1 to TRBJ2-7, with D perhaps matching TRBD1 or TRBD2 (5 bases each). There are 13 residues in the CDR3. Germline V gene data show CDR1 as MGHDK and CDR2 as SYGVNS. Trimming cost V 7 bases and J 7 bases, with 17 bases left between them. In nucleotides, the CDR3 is TGTGCCAGCACCGACGGGACGAATCGGGAGCAGTACTTC. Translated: CASTDGTNREQYF.

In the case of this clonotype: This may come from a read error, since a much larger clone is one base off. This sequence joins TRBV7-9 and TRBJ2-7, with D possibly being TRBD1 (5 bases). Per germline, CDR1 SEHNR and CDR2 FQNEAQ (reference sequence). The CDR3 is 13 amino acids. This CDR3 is CASRDSTLYERYF. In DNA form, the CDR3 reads TGTGCCAGCCGAGACAGTACCCTCTACGAGCGGTACTTC. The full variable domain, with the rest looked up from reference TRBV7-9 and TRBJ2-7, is DTGVSQNPRHKITKRGQNVTFRCDPISEHNRLYWYRQTLGQGPEFLTYFQNEAQLEKSRLLSDRFSAERPKGSFSTLEIQRTEQGDSAMYLCASRDSTLYERYFGPGTRLTVT.

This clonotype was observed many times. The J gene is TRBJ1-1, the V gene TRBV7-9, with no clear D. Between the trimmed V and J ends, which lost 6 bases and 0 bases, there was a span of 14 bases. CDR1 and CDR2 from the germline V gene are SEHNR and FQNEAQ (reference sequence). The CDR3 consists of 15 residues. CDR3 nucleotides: TGTGCCAGCAGTGCGACGGTTGTAATGAACACTGAAGCTTTCTTT. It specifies CASSATVVMNTEAFF.